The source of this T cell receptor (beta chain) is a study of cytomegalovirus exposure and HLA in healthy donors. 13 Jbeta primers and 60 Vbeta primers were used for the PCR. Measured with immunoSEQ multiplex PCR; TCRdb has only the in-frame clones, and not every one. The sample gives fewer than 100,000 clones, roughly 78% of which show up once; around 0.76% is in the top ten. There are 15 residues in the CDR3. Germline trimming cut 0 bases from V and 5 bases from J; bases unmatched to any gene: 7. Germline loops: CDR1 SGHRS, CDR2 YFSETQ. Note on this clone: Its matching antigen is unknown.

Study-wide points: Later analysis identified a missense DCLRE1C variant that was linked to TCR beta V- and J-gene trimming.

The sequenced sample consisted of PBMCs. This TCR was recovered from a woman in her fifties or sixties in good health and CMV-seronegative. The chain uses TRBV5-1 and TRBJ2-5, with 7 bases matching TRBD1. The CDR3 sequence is CASSLGITGAETQYF. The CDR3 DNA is TGCGCCAGCAGCTTGGGGATAACAGGGGCCGAGACCCAGTACTTC.